Here is one TCR beta chain with its context. The data were obtained in a study of blood T cell repertoires in COVID-19. Study background: The study drew acute and convalescent COVID-19 samples from the United States, Italy and Spain. From T cells, B-cell-depleted T cells, or PBMCs came the material, which was cDNA or gDNA.

CDR1 is LNHDA and CDR2 is SQIVND in the germline V gene (reference sequence). The CDR3 is 14 residues long. V gave up 5 bases and J gave up 2 bases; unmatched junction bases: 4. As originally analysed: Quantification of nucleated cells was approximated via reference gene primer amplification. Assay used: immunoSEQ multiplex PCR; TCRdb lists only in-frame clones, some missing. V and J calls and clone size are those listed in that table; D and trimming were worked out from the DNA. The table has approximately 100,000 clones, 70% to 90% seen once. The V gene is TRBV19, the J gene TRBJ1-2; TRBD1 matches 8 bases. Sequencing input: peripheral blood. The TCR originated in a human donor in a cohort sampled during active COVID-19. The CDR3 sequence is CASSVGQENYGYTF. The CDR3 bases are TGTGCCAGTAGTGTGGGACAGGAAAACTATGGCTACACCTTC.